These 13 T cell receptor beta chains were all obtained from the same sample, sequenced in a study of CD8+CD57+ T cells in acquired aplastic anemia. It was genomic DNA that served as the template for profiling TCR beta VDJ and CDR3. One entry per CDR3 protein results from TCRdb running MiXCR on the reads. Of tens of thousands of distinct CDR3 sequences listed, roughly 69% are singletons. The sequenced sample was sorted CD4+, CD8+, or CD8+CD57+ T cells (not recorded which) from PBMCs. These receptors were collected from a human donor in good health, serving as a control.

V and J are TRBV2 and TRBJ1-4; D ambiguous. The CDR3 contains 14 residues. CDR1 SNHLY and CDR2 FYNNEI come from the germline V gene. Between the trimmed V and J ends, which lost 7 bases and 5 bases, there was a span of 14 bases. CDR3 sequence reads: CASMLEKINEKLFF. In nucleotides, the CDR3 is TGTGCCAGCATGCTAGAGAAGATAAATGAAAAACTGTTTTTT. The full variable domain, its missing parts supplied by reference TRBV2 and TRBJ1-4, is EPEVTQTPSHQVTQMGQEVILRCVPISNHLYFYWYRQILGQKVEFLVSFYNNEISEKSEIFDDQFSVERPDGSNFTLKIRSTKLEDSAMYFCASMLEKINEKLFFGSGTQLSVL.

This chain links TRBV25-1 with TRBJ2-7, with D perhaps TRBD1 (5 bases). This CDR3 has 17 residues. V was shortened by 4 bases and J by 2 bases, with 21 bases between the two germline ends. CDR1 and CDR2 from the germline V gene are MGHDK and SYGVNS. CDR3 nucleotide sequence: TGTGCCAGCAGTGGGCGCTACACGACAGAGAGTACCTACGAGCAGTACTTC. Translation: CASSGRYTTESTYEQYF.

The chain links TRBV25-1 to TRBJ2-7; D may match TRBD1 or TRBD2 (6 bases each). V dropped 2 bases and J dropped 1 base, with 15 bases sitting between them. Germline V gene sequence: CDR1 MGHDK, CDR2 SYGVNS. The CDR3 has 16 residues. CDR3 amino acids: CASSEIGGLASYEQYF. In DNA form, the CDR3 reads TGTGCCAGCAGTGAAATAGGGGGGTTGGCATCCTACGAGCAGTACTTC.

CDR3 sequence: CATSREYTDTQYF. CDR3 nucleotides: TGTGCCACCAGCAGAGAATACACAGATACGCAGTATTTT. The V and J genes are TRBV15 and TRBJ2-3; the D is unclear. Germline V gene data show CDR1 as LNHNV and CDR2 as YYDKDF (reference sequence). The CDR3 is made up of 13 amino acids. V lost 0 bases to trimming and J lost 2 bases, with 3 bases between them. Combining the CDR3 with reference TRBV15 and TRBJ2-3 gives the whole variable domain DAMVIQNPRYQVTQFGKPVTLSCSQTLNHNVMYWYQQKSSQAPKLLFHYYDKDFNNEADTPDNFQSRRPNTSFCFLDIRSPGLGDTAMYLCATSREYTDTQYFGPGTRLTVL.

Only one count was recorded for this clonotype. Relative to the germline gene, one junction end is altered; a read error may explain this. This chain joins TRBV10-3 and TRBJ1-6, with D possibly TRBD1 on 6 matching bases. CDR3 length: 15 residues. Per the germline V gene, CDR1 is ENHRY and CDR2 is SYGVKD. The chain's CDR3 is CASSDLGAGGSPLHF. Written as DNA, the CDR3 is TGTGCCAGCAGTGACCTGGGGGCAGGAGGTTCACCCCTCCACTTT.

This chain joins TRBV29-1 and TRBJ1-2; a possible D gene is TRBD1 (6 bases). Per the germline V gene, CDR1 is SQVTM and CDR2 is ANQGSEA. V lost 4 bases and J 9 bases, leaving 12 bases between the germline ends. This CDR3 contains 11 residues. Here the CDR3 DNA reads TGCAGCGTTGCCTCAGGGGATCGCTACACCTTC. Its translation is CSVASGDRYTF.

This clonotype was recorded once. The CDR3 does not close with the conserved phenylalanine or tryptophan, likely indicating a read error. V is TRBV2 and J is TRBJ1-2; D is ambiguous. The CDR3 spans 11 residues. Germline-derived CDR1 and CDR2 are SNHLY and FYNNEI. Trimming took 6 bases from V and 7 from J, leaving 9 bases between them. CDR3 protein: CASRVMGGYTV. CDR3 bases: TGTGCCAGCAGGGTTATGGGTGGCTACACCGTC.

The gene calls are TRBV20-1 and TRBJ1-1; D might be TRBD1 (5 bases). V lost 2 bases, J lost 5 bases, and 9 bases lay in between. This CDR3 region has 12 residues. Germline V gene lookup returns CDR1 DFQATT and CDR2 SNEGSKA (reference sequence). In DNA, the CDR3 is TGCAGTGCTAGACAGGGAGGAACTGAAGCTTTCTTT. Protein product: CSARQGGTEAFF.

This sequence joins TRBV6-4 and TRBJ2-7; possibly TRBD1 for D (5 bases). Germline lookup yields CDR1 MRHNA and CDR2 SNTAGT. CDR3 length: 12 residues. Trimming took off 4 bases at V and 9 bases at J, with 13 bases between the two ends. CDR3 sequence (DNA): TGTGCCAGCAGTGGTTCTTTACAGGCGCAGTACTTC. Amino acid sequence: CASSGSLQAQYF.

This clonotype was seen ten or more times. The chain combines TRBV27 with TRBJ2-2; D not resolved. There are 16 residues in the CDR3. V was clipped by 2 bases and J by 5 bases, with 15 bases between them. Germline lookup yields CDR1 MNHEY and CDR2 SMNVEV (reference sequence). This CDR3 is CASSLPHGLGTGELFF. The CDR3 DNA is TGTGCCAGCAGTTTACCCCATGGCCTTGGGACCGGGGAGCTGTTTTTT.

The chain employs TRBV7-8 and TRBJ2-3, with 9 bases matching TRBD2. CDR3 length: 15 residues. The J segment lost 6 bases and the V segment lost 5 bases, leaving 9 bases of the junction unmatched. The V gene's germline CDR1 is SGHVS and CDR2 FQNEAQ. The CDR3 DNA reads TGTGCCAGCAGCGATTTAGGCGGGAGGGACGATACGCAGTATTTT. Its protein product is CASSDLGGRDDTQYF.

This clonotype came up once. The rearrangement joins TRBV19 to TRBJ1-2; D gene unclear. The CDR3 runs to 11 residues. The V gene's germline CDR1 is LNHDA and CDR2 SQIVND (reference sequence). Trimming took 3 bases from V and 3 from J, leaving 2 bases between them. CDR3 in DNA: TGTGCCAGTAGTATCGACTATGGCTACACCTTC. Residues: CASSIDYGYTF.

In this sample, this clonotype turned up many times. In nucleotides, the CDR3 is TGTGCCAGCAGCCCTACGTCGGGGACTAGCGGTGAGCAGTTCTTC. Translated, it gives CASSPTSGTSGEQFF. The genes are TRBV9 and TRBJ2-1, with 11 bases fitting TRBD2. This CDR3 is 15 amino acids long. Germline CDR1 reads SGDLS; CDR2 reads YYNGEE. Trimming removed 4 bases from V and 9 bases from J; junction bases left unmatched: 9.